The clone carrying this T cell receptor beta chain was picked up many times. The antigen remains undetermined. This specimen belongs to a study of cytomegalovirus exposure and HLA in healthy donors. Study observations and caveats: Using the classifier, cytomegalovirus status was reportedly diagnosed with high specificity and sensitivity.

The PCR made use of 60 Vbeta and 13 Jbeta primers. In the authors' workflow: Later, 65 million to 85 million unique TCR beta chains were counted in an analysis, and approximately 10 million of them were shared. The repertoire was sequenced with immunoSEQ multiplex PCR; TCRdb's copy has only in-frame clones and lacks some. V and J calls plus clone size are reproduced from that table; the DNA served to infer D and trimming. The data contain some 130,000 clones, more than 60% of them singletons. Germline CDR1 and CDR2: MNHNY and SVGAGI (reference sequence). This CDR3 is 16 amino acids long. Trimming at V came to 7 bases and at J to 2 bases, leaving 11 bases not matched to a gene.

Sequencing was done on a sample of PBMCs. The clonotype comes from a young woman in good health and CMV-seronegative. The chain uses TRBV6-6 and TRBJ1-5; 7 bases line up with TRBD1. As DNA, the CDR3 is TGTGCCAGCACCCTCCACCGGGACAGTCGCAATCAGCCCCAGCATTTT. Translation gives CASTLHRDSRNQPQHF.